These 31 T cell receptor beta chains were sequenced from one sample in a study of T cells expressing NK-cell markers. Using the 5' RACE reads, TCRdb records one entry per CDR3 protein without DNA. The table for this sample gives around 180,000 distinct CDR3 sequences. Sequenced sample: blood T cells: a sorted CD56 or NKG2C T cell subset, CD4+ or CD8+ T cells, or bulk PBMC T cells (not recorded which). These receptor sequences come from a man aged 18-70 years in good health.

J is TRBJ2-3 and V is TRBV19; there is no DNA to check the TCRdb D call of TRBD2. This CDR3 contains 14 residues. Germline CDR1 LNHDA, CDR2 SQIVND (reference sequence). The CDR3 loop reads CASSLSGLADTQYF.

This sequence joins TRBV20-1 and TRBJ2-7. This CDR3 has 15 residues. Germline CDR1 reads DFQATT; CDR2 reads SNEGSKA (reference sequence). CDR3: CSAGTIISSSYEQYF.

V is TRBV7-6 and J is TRBJ2-1; TCRdb gives TRBD2 as the D gene, but with no DNA this cannot be confirmed. CDR1 SGHVS and CDR2 FNYEAQ come from the germline V gene. This CDR3 spans 17 amino acids. Here the CDR3 reads CASTPSSGGLRYNEQFF.

The chain links TRBV6-5 to TRBJ2-4; as DNA is missing, the TRBD2 call by TCRdb cannot be tested. Germline CDR1 is MNHEY and CDR2 is SVGAGI. This CDR3 contains 19 residues. This CDR3 is CASSYSGTSGGLAKNIQYF.

The chain couples TRBV19 to TRBJ2-1; TCRdb's assignment of TRBD2 cannot be checked, as there is no DNA. The CDR3 consists of 14 residues. Germline CDR1 is LNHDA and CDR2 is SQIVND (reference sequence). This CDR3 reads CASSNAGGQGEQFF.

V is TRBV5-1 and J is TRBJ2-3; lacking DNA, the TRBD2 call made by TCRdb goes unchecked. CDR3 size: 16 residues. Germline loops: CDR1 SGHRS, CDR2 YFSETQ. The CDR3: CASSLEGLPGADTQYF.

V gene TRBV21-1 combines with J gene TRBJ1-1; the TCRdb D gene call, TRBD1, has no DNA to confirm it. TRBV21-1 is reported as a pseudogene. The length of the CDR3 is 13 residues. The CDR3 sequence is CASSKGTGGEAFF.

The chain carries TRBV6-5 and TRBJ1-6; TCRdb reports TRBD1, a call that lacks DNA to check it against. From germline, CDR1 is MNHEY and CDR2 SVGAGI. This CDR3 region has 17 residues. The CDR3 sequence: CASSFEGASSYNSPLHF.

The chain has TRBV7-9 and TRBJ1-2. The CDR3 contains 16 residues. In germline, CDR1 is SEHNR, CDR2 FQNEAQ (reference sequence). The CDR3 is CASVRAAAGRWDGYTF. Complete variable domain (other parts from reference TRBV7-9 and TRBJ1-2): DTGVSQNPRHKITKRGQNVTFRCDPISEHNRLYWYRQTLGQGPEFLTYFQNEAQLEKSRLLSDRFSAERPKGSFSTLEIQRTEQGDSAMYLCASVRAAAGRWDGYTFGSGTRLTVV.

CDR3 sequence: CASWTGLGMNTEAFF. The rearrangement uses TRBV7-9 and TRBJ1-1; TCRdb reports TRBD1, a call that lacks DNA to check it against. The CDR3 has 15 residues. CDR1 is SEHNR, CDR2 FQNEAQ, per germline (reference sequence).

The CDR3 loop is CASSVGDRGVGTEAFF. The chain has TRBV9 and TRBJ1-1; without DNA, the TCRdb call of TRBD1 cannot be checked. From germline, CDR1 is SGDLS and CDR2 YYNGEE. The CDR3 is 16 amino acids.

The chain couples TRBV6-1 to TRBJ2-2; TCRdb's D gene call, TRBD2, goes unchecked for lack of DNA. Germline V lookup: CDR1 MNHNS, CDR2 SASEGT. The length of the CDR3 is 15 residues. The CDR3 spells CASRASGGITGELFF.

This rearrangement joins TRBV4-2 to TRBJ2-1. CDR3 length: 16 residues. Germline assignment: CDR1 LGHNA and CDR2 YNFKEQ. This CDR3 is CASSRETAAAYNEQFF.

This chain links TRBV7-9 with TRBJ2-4. This CDR3 comprises 14 residues. Germline V gene lookup returns CDR1 SEHNR and CDR2 FQNEAQ (reference sequence). This CDR3 reads CASSLEDAKNIQYF.

The J gene is TRBJ1-5, the V gene TRBV12-3 or TRBV12-4. This CDR3 comprises 14 residues. CDR3 protein: CASSGGGVGQPQHF.

This chain connects TRBV5-1 to TRBJ2-1; TCRdb's assignment of TRBD1 cannot be checked, as there is no DNA. CDR1 SGHRS and CDR2 YFSETQ come from the germline V gene. This CDR3 region has 15 residues. The CDR3 spells CASSWGTGTTTEQFF.

The CDR3 here is CAISLGGGQPQHF. The chain combines TRBV10-3 with TRBJ1-5. The CDR3 runs 13 residues. From germline, CDR1 is ENHRY and CDR2 SYGVKD.

This chain joins TRBV6-1 and TRBJ2-1; TCRdb names TRBD1, which stays unverified in the absence of DNA. Germline lookup yields CDR1 MNHNS and CDR2 SASEGT. The CDR3 extends over 16 amino acids. CDR3: CASRNGKGGTDNEQFF.

CDR3 amino acids: CASSSPPTYEQYF. V gene TRBV9 combines with J gene TRBJ2-7; the TCRdb D gene call, TRBD1, has no DNA to confirm it. The CDR3 has 13 amino acids. Germline V gene lookup returns CDR1 SGDLS and CDR2 YYNGEE.

This chain connects TRBV6-2 or TRBV6-3 to TRBJ2-7; TCRdb returns TRBD1, unconfirmable since there is no DNA. CDR1 MNHEY and CDR2 SVGEGT come from the germline V gene. The CDR3 is 13 amino acids. CDR3 region: CASGGGLSYEQYF.

This sequence joins TRBV20-1 and TRBJ2-1. CDR1 DFQATT and CDR2 SNEGSKA come from the germline V gene (reference sequence). The CDR3 contains 13 residues. CDR3 region: CSARTRLINEQFF.

The J gene is TRBJ2-3, the V gene TRBV7-9; TCRdb indicates TRBD2, and absent DNA this call remains unverified. The germline V gene has CDR1 SEHNR and CDR2 FQNEAQ (reference sequence). The CDR3 is 16 amino acids. CDR3: CASSLGSSESTDTQYF.

The chain links TRBV5-1 to TRBJ2-7; lacking DNA, the TRBD1 call made by TCRdb goes unchecked. Germline CDR1 reads SGHRS; CDR2 reads YFSETQ. CDR3 size: 13 residues. CDR3 sequence: CASTTGRDYEQYF.

Its frequency marks this clonotype as medium-sized. The chain combines TRBV3-1 with TRBJ2-7; TCRdb calls TRBD1, which cannot be checked without DNA. Germline CDR1 LGHDT, CDR2 YNNKEL (reference sequence). CDR3 length: 14 residues. This CDR3 reads CASSQIQGADEQYF.

The chain combines TRBV12-3 or TRBV12-4 with TRBJ2-2; TCRdb proposes TRBD1, but this gene call is untestable without DNA. The CDR3 has 16 amino acids. CDR3 loop: CASSLELGGRTGELFF.

The chain carries TRBV5-1 and TRBJ2-7; the TCRdb call, TRBD1, lacks DNA for checking. The CDR3 is 17 amino acids. The germline CDR1 and CDR2 sequences are SGHRS and YFSETQ. The CDR3 reads CASSLGGRGIGTYEQYF.

The J gene is TRBJ2-7, the V gene TRBV7-9; TCRdb selects TRBD1, and the lack of DNA leaves this call unchecked. Germline CDR1 is SEHNR and CDR2 is FQNEAQ (reference sequence). The CDR3 spans 15 residues. The chain's CDR3 is CASSYGANPSYEQYF.

The chain joins TRBV3-1 to TRBJ2-5; TCRdb calls TRBD1, which cannot be checked without DNA. This CDR3 has 16 residues. Germline CDR1 reads LGHDT; CDR2 reads YNNKEL (reference sequence). The CDR3 loop is CASSQEDRGLRETQYF.

The rearrangement uses TRBV6-2 or TRBV6-3 and TRBJ1-2. This CDR3 comprises 13 residues. Looked up from germline, CDR1 is MNHEY and CDR2 is SVGEGT. CDR3: CASSYSDSYGYTF.

The V and J genes are TRBV20-1 and TRBJ2-2. The germline V gene encodes CDR1 DFQATT and CDR2 SNEGSKA (reference sequence). This CDR3 spans 15 amino acids. The CDR3 sequence: CSASAVAYVTGELFF.

This chain connects TRBV4-1 to TRBJ2-3; with no DNA, the TCRdb D assignment of TRBD1 cannot be verified. The CDR3 length is 14 residues. The germline V gene encodes CDR1 MGHRA and CDR2 YSYEKL. The chain's CDR3 is CASSSGTNTDTQYF.